The present T cell receptor (beta chain) was sequenced within a study of T cells in Graves' hyperthyroidism and ophthalmopathy. Study conclusions and caveats: Separating ophthalmopathy from stable hyperthyroidism was achieved by a 13 V-J model.

The sample holds many counts of this clonotype. What it binds is not known. Amplified TCR beta CDR3 regions derived from RNA transcripts. First-round RT-PCR of the TCR CDR3 relied on the HTBI primer set. From the multiplex PCR reads, TCRdb called clonotypes with MiXCR, one entry per CDR3 protein. The sample lists approximately 610,000 distinct CDR3 sequences; over 12% were seen once. V was pared by 4 bases and J by 7 bases, with 8 bases between. CDR1 is ENHRY and CDR2 is SYGVKD in the germline V gene. CDR3 size: 11 residues. Sequencing used blood. This clonotype originated in a woman aged 40 to 50 with Graves' ophthalmopathy. This chain connects TRBV10-3 to TRBJ2-7; unclear D gene. The CDR3 region is CAISATEEQYF. The CDR3 DNA follows: TGTGCCATCAGTGCTACGGAGGAGCAGTACTTC.